A single sample gave rise to the 19 T cell receptor beta chains below, sequenced in a study of blood T cell repertoires in COVID-19. Sequenced by immunoSEQ multiplex PCR; TCRdb stores in-frame clones only, minus some. The sample lists about 130,000 clones; more than 70% were seen once. The sample comprised peripheral blood. The source is a woman aged 60 to 75 with acute or convalescent COVID-19.

This clone was counted a few times. CDR3 amino acids: CASRPDWTDNQPQHF. For the CDR3, the DNA is TGTGCCAGCAGGCCTGATTGGACAGACAATCAGCCCCAGCATTTT. The V and J genes are TRBV2 and TRBJ1-5; TRBD1 is a possible D gene (6 bases). The CDR3 covers 15 residues. Germline V CDR1 and CDR2: SNHLY, FYNNEI. Trimming cost V 6 bases and J 3 bases, with 15 bases left between them.

The rearrangement links TRBV5-6 to TRBJ1-2, with 7 bases fitting TRBD1. V shed 4 bases and J 4 bases; nucleotides not matched to a gene: 7. Per germline, CDR1 SGHDT and CDR2 YYEEEE. The CDR3 has 14 amino acids. CDR3 in amino acids: CASSVYRGLYGYTF. CDR3 nucleotide sequence: TGTGCCAGCAGCGTCTACAGGGGCCTCTATGGCTACACCTTC.

The gene calls are TRBV18 and TRBJ1-4; D is undetermined. V lost 6 bases to trimming and J lost 8 bases, with 13 bases between them. Germline CDR1 is KGHSH and CDR2 is LQKENI. This CDR3 contains 13 residues. The CDR3 sequence: CASSLSGGEKLFF. CDR3 DNA: TGTGCCAGCTCTCTGTCAGGAGGAGAAAAACTGTTTTTT. The full variable domain, its missing parts supplied by reference TRBV18 and TRBJ1-4, is NAGVMQNPRHLVRRRGQEARLRCSPMKGHSHVYWYRQLPEEGLKFMVYLQKENIIDESGMPKERFSAEFPKEGPSILRIQQVVRGDSAAYFCASSLSGGEKLFFGSGTQLSVL.

In this sample, this clone turned up once. The chain has TRBV29-1 and TRBJ2-1; weak D call: TRBD2 (6 bases). The CDR3 consists of 12 residues. In germline, CDR1 is SQVTM, CDR2 ANQGSEA. The V gene lost 8 bases and the J gene lost 1 base, with 9 bases spanning the gap. CDR3: CSSGSSYNEQFF. The CDR3 DNA reads as TGCAGCAGCGGGTCTTCCTACAATGAGCAGTTCTTC.

V is TRBV5-5 and J is TRBJ1-5; 10 positions match TRBD1. Trimming removed 4 bases from V and 7 bases from J; junction bases left unmatched: 8. Germline V lookup: CDR1 SGHKS, CDR2 YYEKEE (reference sequence). CDR3 length: 15 amino acids. The CDR3 region has the DNA TGTGCCAGCAGCCAGGGACAGGGGTTTAGCCAGCCCCAGCATTTT. This codes for CASSQGQGFSQPQHF.

CDR3 in amino acids: CASSSQGNSPLHF. CDR3 nucleotide sequence: TGTGCCAGCAGTTCCCAGGGAAACTCACCCCTCCACTTT. The chain recombines TRBV12-3 or TRBV12-4 with TRBJ1-6; possibly TRBD1 for D (5 bases). The CDR3 covers 13 residues. V lost 4 bases and J lost 10, with 11 bases in between.

The chain couples TRBV6-1 to TRBJ1-1, with D unresolved. The V and J ends lost 1 base and 0 bases respectively, with 18 bases between them. The CDR3 sequence is 18 residues long. Germline CDR1 MNHNS, CDR2 SASEGT. The CDR3 loop is CASSEEGVGRRLNTEAFF. CDR3 sequence (DNA): TGTGCCAGCAGTGAAGAAGGCGTCGGGAGACGGCTGAACACTGAAGCTTTCTTT.

This clone appeared a single time. The rearrangement links TRBV6-5 to TRBJ1-5; 7 nucleotides align to TRBD1. The CDR3 loop spans 15 amino acids. CDR1 and CDR2 from the germline V gene are MNHEY and SVGAGI. V trimming: 5 bases; J trimming: 4 bases; junction bases outside the gene matches: 8. The CDR3 here is CASSPGQWENQPQHF. The CDR3 DNA is TGTGCCAGCAGTCCGGGACAGTGGGAAAATCAGCCCCAGCATTTT.

This chain joins TRBV3-1 (or the pseudogene TRBV3-2) and TRBJ1-1; 9 positions match TRBD1. The CDR3 totals 13 residues. CDR1 LGHDT and CDR2 YNNKEL come from the germline V gene (reference sequence). The V segment lost 4 bases and the J segment 7 bases; nucleotides outside the gene matches: 4. Here the CDR3 reads CASSPSDRGEAFF. The CDR3 region has the DNA TGTGCCAGCAGCCCCTCGGACAGGGGTGAAGCTTTCTTT.

The chain is built from TRBV4-1 and TRBJ2-1, with D perhaps TRBD2 (6 bases). Trimming cost V 0 bases and J 0 bases, with 15 bases left between them. CDR1 is MGHRA and CDR2 is YSYEKL in the germline V gene. This CDR3 is built from 18 residues. DNA of the CDR3: TGCGCCAGCAGCCAAGACCGGGAGACCACTCCCTCCTACAATGAGCAGTTCTTC. The encoded protein is CASSQDRETTPSYNEQFF.

This clone has more than one count but fewer than ten. The chain combines TRBV28 with TRBJ1-5; 8 positions match TRBD1. Trimming at V came to 3 bases and at J to 6 bases, leaving 16 bases not matched to a gene. This CDR3 is 18 amino acids long. Germline CDR1 reads MDHEN; CDR2 reads SYDVKM. DNA for the CDR3: TGTGCCAGCAGTTTCACCCTAAGACAGGGGCGGTCGGGTCAGCCCCAGCATTTT. It yields the protein CASSFTLRQGRSGQPQHF. Drawing the rest from reference TRBV28 and TRBJ1-5, the complete variable domain is DVKVTQSSRYLVKRTGEKVFLECVQDMDHENMFWYRQDPGLGLRLIYFSYDVKMKEKGDIPEGYSVSREKKERFSLILESASTNQTSMYLCASSFTLRQGRSGQPQHFGDGTRLSIL.

This chain connects TRBV7-9 to TRBJ2-5; 8 bases line up with TRBD1. Germline CDR1 reads SEHNR; CDR2 reads FQNEAQ (reference sequence). V dropped 5 bases and J dropped 5; count of bases not matched to a gene: 4. This CDR3 is built from 13 residues. Here the CDR3 reads CASSTGGPETQYF. CDR3 sequence (DNA): TGTGCCAGCAGCACAGGGGGTCCGGAGACCCAGTACTTC.

The V call is TRBV21-1, the J call TRBJ1-4; TRBD1 is the table's D call, not checked against the DNA. TRBV21-1 is listed as a pseudogene. This CDR3 comprises 17 residues. As DNA, the CDR3 is TGTGCCAGCAGGACTCTAGGGGGACAGCGGGCGGGTGAAAAACTGTTTTTT. Amino acid sequence: CASRTLGGQRAGEKLFF.

The chain couples TRBV5-4 to TRBJ2-5, with 7 bases aligning to TRBD1. Germline V CDR1 and CDR2: SGHNT, YYREEE (reference sequence). The length of the CDR3 is 13 residues. The V and J ends lost 0 bases and 5 bases, in that order; junction bases with no gene match: 1. CDR3 DNA: TGTGCCAGCAGCTTGGCACAGGGGGAGACCCAGTACTTC. It encodes CASSLAQGETQYF.

The chain joins TRBV5-1 to TRBJ2-1; 8 bases agree with TRBD2. CDR3 length: 15 residues. CDR1 SGHRS and CDR2 YFSETQ come from the germline V gene. The trim removed 4 bases at V and 6 bases at J, leaving 9 bases unmatched. The CDR3 loop is CASSAVLADGNEQFF. The CDR3 region has the DNA TGCGCCAGCAGCGCGGTACTAGCGGACGGCAATGAGCAGTTCTTC.

CDR3 coding DNA: TGTGCCAGCAGTACCCTCGGACAGGGCCAAAATCAGCCCCAGCATTTT. Protein product: CASSTLGQGQNQPQHF. The rearrangement uses TRBV28 and TRBJ1-5, with 8 nucleotides matching TRBD1. Germline V CDR1 and CDR2: MDHEN, SYDVKM. Trimming took 5 bases from V and 4 from J; bases not matched to a gene: 10. The CDR3 covers 16 residues.

The rearrangement uses TRBV5-8 and TRBJ2-1; no reliable D call. There are 13 residues in the CDR3. CDR1 is SGHTS and CDR2 is YDEGEE in the germline V gene. The germline V and J ends were trimmed by 0 bases and 8 bases, with 9 bases remaining between them. CDR3 residues: CASSLAELYEQFF. The CDR3 region has the DNA TGTGCCAGCAGCTTGGCCGAGCTGTATGAGCAGTTCTTC.

The chain carries TRBV28 and TRBJ2-7; D is ambiguous. This CDR3 has 13 amino acids. Trimming took off 7 bases at V and 0 bases at J, with 10 bases between the two ends. CDR1 and CDR2 (germline): MDHEN, SYDVKM. CDR3 DNA: TGTGCCAGCACCCAGACACCCTCCTACGAGCAGTACTTC. Translated: CASTQTPSYEQYF. Variable domain in full (rest from reference TRBV28 and TRBJ2-7): DVKVTQSSRYLVKRTGEKVFLECVQDMDHENMFWYRQDPGLGLRLIYFSYDVKMKEKGDIPEGYSVSREKKERFSLILESASTNQTSMYLCASTQTPSYEQYFGPGTRLTVT.

The gene calls are TRBV12-5 and TRBJ2-1, with 8 bases lining up with TRBD1. The CDR3 has 13 amino acids. Germline V lookup: CDR1 LGHNT, CDR2 FRNRAP. Germline trimming cut 4 bases from V and 8 bases from J; bases unmatched to any gene: 4. The CDR3 spells CASGSQGGHEQFF. The DNA for the CDR3 is TGTGCTAGTGGTTCACAGGGGGGCCATGAGCAGTTCTTC.